The present TCR beta chain was sequenced within a study of cytomegalovirus exposure and HLA in healthy donors. Germline V gene data show CDR1 as SQVTM and CDR2 as ANQGSEA. V lost 4 bases, J lost 8 bases, and 7 bases stayed unmatched. The CDR3 sequence is 14 residues long. PCR used 60 Vbeta primers and 13 Jbeta primers. The assay was immunoSEQ multiplex PCR, and TCRdb's table has in-frame clones only and misses some. The repertoire holds 100,000 or so clones, with 50% to 70% as singletons. The donors were healthy bone marrow donors. Sequenced sample: PBMCs. The receptor was isolated from a human donor in good health. The chain combines TRBV29-1 with TRBJ2-1, with 11 bases fitting TRBD2. The CDR3 sequence is CSVATSGSGDEQFF. The CDR3 DNA is TGCAGCGTTGCCACTAGCGGGAGTGGGGATGAGCAGTTCTTC.